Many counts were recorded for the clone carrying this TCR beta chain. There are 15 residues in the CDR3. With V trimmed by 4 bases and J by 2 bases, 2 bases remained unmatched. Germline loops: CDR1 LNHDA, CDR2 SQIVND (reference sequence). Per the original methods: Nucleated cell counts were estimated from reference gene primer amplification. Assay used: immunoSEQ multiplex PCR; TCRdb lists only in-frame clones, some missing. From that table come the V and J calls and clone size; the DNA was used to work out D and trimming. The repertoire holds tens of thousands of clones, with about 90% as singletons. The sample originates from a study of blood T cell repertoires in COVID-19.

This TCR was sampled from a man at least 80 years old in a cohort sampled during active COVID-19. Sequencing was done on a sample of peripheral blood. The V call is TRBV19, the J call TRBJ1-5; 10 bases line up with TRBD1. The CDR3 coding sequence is TGTGCCAGTAGTACTGGGACAGGGGGCAATCAGCCCCAGCATTTT. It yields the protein CASSTGTGGNQPQHF.